One sample yielded the 31 T cell receptor beta chains listed below, sequenced in a study of blood T cell repertoires in COVID-19. Measured with immunoSEQ multiplex PCR; TCRdb has only the in-frame clones, and not every one. The sample records over 100,000 clones, approximately 80% being singletons. Sequenced sample: peripheral blood. The source of these receptors is a woman older than 75 with active or convalescent COVID-19.

This clone was counted once. The chain recombines TRBV27 with TRBJ2-2; D perhaps matches TRBD2 (7 bases). The CDR3 loop spans 18 amino acids. Germline CDR1 reads MNHEY; CDR2 reads SMNVEV (reference sequence). V was cut by 7 bases and J by 3 bases, with 24 bases left in between. The CDR3 DNA follows: TGTGCCAGCAAACCCCCTAGAGGGGGGAGCGGGGACACCGGGGAGCTGTTTTTT. Translating gives CASKPPRGGSGDTGELFF.

The genes are TRBV6-5 and TRBJ2-7; 8 positions agree with TRBD1. J lost 6 bases, V lost 6 bases, and 4 bases had no gene match. Germline V lookup: CDR1 MNHEY, CDR2 SVGAGI. The CDR3 is 12 amino acids. CDR3 region: CASRDRVGEQYF. In nucleotides, the CDR3 is TGTGCCAGCAGGGACAGGGTAGGCGAGCAGTACTTC.

CDR3 sequence (DNA): TGTGCCAGCAGTTTGTCTCGAAGGGGACTAGTGCCACAAGAGACCCAGTACTTC. This translates into CASSLSRRGLVPQETQYF. The V call is TRBV27, the J call TRBJ2-5; TRBD2 matches at 8 bases. The J segment lost 2 bases and the V segment lost 3 bases, leaving 14 bases of the junction unmatched. Germline CDR1 reads MNHEY; CDR2 reads SMNVEV (reference sequence). The CDR3 consists of 18 residues.

This rearrangement joins TRBV6-1 to TRBJ2-3; possibly TRBD1 for D (5 bases). The CDR3 contains 14 residues. V was clipped by 3 bases and J by 6 bases, with 13 bases between them. The germline V gene encodes CDR1 MNHNS and CDR2 SASEGT. CDR3 DNA: TGTGCCAGCAGTGATTTAAGGGGAATGGATACGCAGTATTTT. Its translation: CASSDLRGMDTQYF.

This clone was counted at least ten times. The J gene is TRBJ2-7, the V gene TRBV7-9, with 7 bases aligning to TRBD1. Germline values: CDR1 SEHNR, CDR2 FQNEAQ (reference sequence). This CDR3 has 16 amino acids. Germline trimming cut 3 bases from V and 2 bases from J; bases unmatched to any gene: 10. CDR3 in DNA: TGTGCCAGCAGCTTGAACAGGGGTCCGTTTGCCTACGAGCAGTACTTC. Its protein product is CASSLNRGPFAYEQYF. The whole variable domain, remainder taken from reference TRBV7-9 and TRBJ2-7, is DTGVSQNPRHKITKRGQNVTFRCDPISEHNRLYWYRQTLGQGPEFLTYFQNEAQLEKSRLLSDRFSAERPKGSFSTLEIQRTEQGDSAMYLCASSLNRGPFAYEQYFGPGTRLTVT.

The chain couples TRBV7-9 to TRBJ1-4; tentative D call: TRBD1 (5 bases). Germline CDR1 and CDR2: SEHNR and FQNEAQ (reference sequence). V was cut by 2 bases and J by 4 bases, with 14 bases left in between. CDR3 size: 16 residues. The CDR3 nucleotides read TGTGCCAGCAGCTTATTAGGGCAGGGAAATAATGAAAAACTGTTTTTT. The encoded protein is CASSLLGQGNNEKLFF. The full variable domain, in which reference TRBV7-9 and TRBJ1-4 provide the parts outside the CDR3, is DTGVSQNPRHKITKRGQNVTFRCDPISEHNRLYWYRQTLGQGPEFLTYFQNEAQLEKSRLLSDRFSAERPKGSFSTLEIQRTEQGDSAMYLCASSLLGQGNNEKLFFGSGTQLSVL.

This clone was found a few times. The V and J genes are TRBV3-1 (or the pseudogene TRBV3-2) and TRBJ2-6; 10 bases map to TRBD1. Germline-derived CDR1 and CDR2 are LGHDT and YNNKEL (reference sequence). The trim removed 4 bases at V and 0 bases at J, leaving 3 bases unmatched. The length of the CDR3 is 17 residues. In DNA, the CDR3 is TGTGCCAGCAGCCCCCGGACAGGGGGCTCTGGGGCCAACGTCCTGACTTTC. This translates into CASSPRTGGSGANVLTF.

The chain couples TRBV2 to TRBJ2-1, with D possibly matching TRBD2 (5 bases). The germline gives CDR1 SNHLY, CDR2 FYNNEI. The ends were cut back, 10 bases at V and 6 bases at J, with 16 bases in the middle. The CDR3 is 13 amino acids. CDR3 in DNA: TGTGCCACCGAACGGACTGGTTTCAATGAGCAGTTCTTC. It is translated as CATERTGFNEQFF.

The rearrangement links TRBV6-1 to TRBJ1-6; 7 bases fit TRBD1. This CDR3 contains 16 residues. Germline CDR1 reads MNHNS; CDR2 reads SASEGT. V was pared by 2 bases and J by 8 bases, with 9 bases of the junction left unmatched. The CDR3 loop reads CASSEQGTAFYSPLHF. The CDR3 nucleotides read TGTGCCAGCAGTGAACAGGGGACAGCTTTTTATTCACCCCTCCACTTT.

This sequence joins TRBV5-4 and TRBJ2-3, with 9 bases matching TRBD1. V shed 5 bases, J shed 3 bases, and the junction held 7 bases outside the gene matches. CDR3 length: 15 residues. Germline V gives CDR1 SGHNT, CDR2 YYREEE (reference sequence). The CDR3 nucleotides read TGTGCCAGCAGTCCTACAGGGGGCAGGACAGATACGCAGTATTTT. This gives the protein CASSPTGGRTDTQYF. The variable domain in full, completed from reference TRBV5-4 and TRBJ2-3, reads ETGVTQSPTHLIKTRGQQVTLRCSSQSGHNTVSWYQQALGQGPQFIFQYYREEENGRGNFPPRFSGLQFPNYSSELNVNALELDDSALYLCASSPTGGRTDTQYFGPGTRLTVL.

This clone has just a few counts. The chain employs TRBV11-2 and TRBJ2-1; unclear D gene. Trimming left V 4 bases short and J 6 bases short, with 13 bases between. Germline V gives CDR1 SGHAT, CDR2 FQNNGV. The CDR3 has 14 amino acids. CDR3 amino acids: CASSSKTLVNEQFF. The CDR3 bases are TGTGCCAGCAGCTCAAAAACTCTAGTCAATGAGCAGTTCTTC.

The chain has TRBV4-2 and TRBJ2-2; D is ambiguous. Per the germline V gene, CDR1 is LGHNA and CDR2 is YNFKEQ. This CDR3 contains 15 residues. V was clipped by 0 bases and J by 0 bases, with 5 bases between them. CDR3 loop: CASSQERSNTGELFF. CDR3 DNA sequence: TGTGCCAGCAGCCAAGAGCGGTCGAACACCGGGGAGCTGTTTTTT.

The V gene is TRBV6-5, the J gene TRBJ2-7; possible D gene TRBD2, 6 bases. V shed 7 bases and J shed 4 bases, with 20 bases lying between them. The germline CDR1 and CDR2 sequences are MNHEY and SVGAGI. This CDR3 region has 15 residues. The CDR3 region has the DNA TGTGCCAGCACCGGGGGATACAGGCCAACTTACGAGCAGTACTTC. Amino acid sequence: CASTGGYRPTYEQYF.

This sequence joins TRBV28 and TRBJ1-1, with TRBD1 identical over 7 bases. The V segment lost 8 bases and the J segment 5 bases; nucleotides outside the gene matches: 11. The CDR3 spans 14 residues. In germline, CDR1 is MDHEN, CDR2 SYDVKM. CDR3 residues: CASYRGQVETEAFF. In nucleotides, the CDR3 is TGTGCCAGCTACCGCGGACAGGTAGAGACTGAAGCTTTCTTT.

The sample holds a few counts of this clone. The chain couples TRBV7-6 to TRBJ2-7; tentatively, D is TRBD2 (5 bases). CDR1 is SGHVS, CDR2 FNYEAQ, per germline. V lost 2 bases, J lost 3 bases, and 11 bases lay in between. This CDR3 contains 14 residues. CDR3: CASSLSGRNYEQYF. The CDR3 DNA sequence: TGTGCCAGCAGCTTATCGGGGAGAAACTACGAGCAGTACTTC.

The V gene is TRBV2, the J gene TRBJ2-6; D might be TRBD1 (5 bases). Germline V gives CDR1 SNHLY, CDR2 FYNNEI. Trimming left V 2 bases short and J 0 bases short, with 8 bases between. The CDR3 is 16 amino acids. The CDR3 nucleotides read TGTGCCAGCAGTGAAAAAACAGGCTCTGGGGCCAACGTCCTGACTTTC. This codes for CASSEKTGSGANVLTF.

The rearrangement uses TRBV20-1 and TRBJ2-3, with D possibly being TRBD2 (6 bases). Germline V gene sequence: CDR1 DFQATT, CDR2 SNEGSKA (reference sequence). The CDR3 is made up of 14 amino acids. Between the trimmed V and J ends, which lost 3 bases and 0 bases, there was a span of 10 bases. The CDR3 nucleotides read TGCAGTGCTAGTTTAGCGGAGAGCACAGATACGCAGTATTTT. Encoded protein: CSASLAESTDTQYF.

The genes are TRBV6-6 and TRBJ1-2; D is undetermined. Germline CDR1 reads MNHNY; CDR2 reads SVGAGI (reference sequence). This CDR3 has 14 residues. The ends were cut back, 6 bases at V and 1 base at J, with 12 bases in the middle. The CDR3 sequence: CASSSTTDNYGYTF. The DNA of the CDR3 is TGTGCCAGCAGCTCTACAACAGATAACTATGGCTACACCTTC.

J is TRBJ1-2 and V is TRBV27; D is ambiguous. The germline gives CDR1 MNHEY, CDR2 SMNVEV (reference sequence). Trimming removed 5 bases at V and 0 bases at J, with 10 bases between. The CDR3 loop spans 14 amino acids. CDR3 in amino acids: CASSPYSSNYGYTF. In DNA, the CDR3 is TGTGCCAGCAGTCCCTATTCCTCTAACTATGGCTACACCTTC.

This clone has more than one count but fewer than ten. J is TRBJ1-6 and V is TRBV28, with TRBD1 as a possible D gene (6 bases). CDR1 is MDHEN, CDR2 SYDVKM, per germline. The V end was cut by 5 bases, the J end by 4 bases, with 9 bases between. The CDR3 totals 14 residues. The chain's CDR3 is CASSPGQYNSPLHF. The CDR3 nucleotides read TGTGCCAGCAGTCCAGGACAGTATAATTCACCCCTCCACTTT. Using reference TRBV28 and TRBJ1-6 for the parts outside the CDR3, the full variable domain is DVKVTQSSRYLVKRTGEKVFLECVQDMDHENMFWYRQDPGLGLRLIYFSYDVKMKEKGDIPEGYSVSREKKERFSLILESASTNQTSMYLCASSPGQYNSPLHFGNGTRLTVT.

V and J are TRBV4-2 and TRBJ1-1; a possible D gene is TRBD1 (5 bases). CDR1 is LGHNA, CDR2 YNFKEQ, per germline. Deletions cut 5 bases from V and 3 bases from J, with 16 bases between. The CDR3 runs to 15 residues. CDR3 in amino acids: CASSKGRGRDTEAFF. CDR3 in DNA: TGTGCCAGCAGCAAGGGAAGGGGAAGGGACACTGAAGCTTTCTTT.

The rearrangement uses TRBV29-1 and TRBJ2-3, with TRBD1 matching over 7 bases. Germline loops: CDR1 SQVTM, CDR2 ANQGSEA. The length of the CDR3 is 14 residues. The trim removed 7 bases at V and 3 bases at J, leaving 10 bases unmatched. CDR3 coding DNA: TGCAGCGGGTCACAGGGGCTGGGGACAGATACGCAGTATTTT. It translates to CSGSQGLGTDTQYF.

This clone came up once. The rearrangement links TRBV6-6 to TRBJ2-7; 9 nucleotides line up with TRBD2. J was trimmed by 2 bases and V by 4 bases; bases with no gene match: 3. The germline gives CDR1 MNHNY, CDR2 SVGAGI (reference sequence). The CDR3 covers 14 residues. The CDR3 DNA reads TGTGCCAGCAGTTTGGCGGGAGGGCCCTACGAGCAGTACTTC. Its translation is CASSLAGGPYEQYF.

The chain carries TRBV27 and TRBJ1-5; TRBD1 might be the D (5 bases). Trimming took 1 base from V and 3 from J, leaving 13 bases between them. Germline loops: CDR1 MNHEY, CDR2 SMNVEV (reference sequence). The CDR3 length is 16 residues. DNA of the CDR3: TGTGCCAGCAGTTTATTGGGGCAGGGCCACAATCAGCCCCAGCATTTT. Translating gives CASSLLGQGHNQPQHF.

The rearrangement uses TRBV7-9 and TRBJ1-3, with D perhaps TRBD1 (5 bases). V dropped 3 bases and J dropped 0 bases, with 12 bases sitting between them. The germline V gene encodes CDR1 SEHNR and CDR2 FQNEAQ (reference sequence). CDR3 length: 16 amino acids. As DNA, the CDR3 is TGTGCCAGCAGCTTGGGTGACAGCCCCTCTGGAAACACCATATATTTT. Translated, it gives CASSLGDSPSGNTIYF. The whole variable domain, remainder taken from reference TRBV7-9 and TRBJ1-3, is DTGVSQNPRHKITKRGQNVTFRCDPISEHNRLYWYRQTLGQGPEFLTYFQNEAQLEKSRLLSDRFSAERPKGSFSTLEIQRTEQGDSAMYLCASSLGDSPSGNTIYFGEGSWLTVV.

The chain couples TRBV5-1 to TRBJ2-1, with 8 nucleotides matching TRBD1. J lost 8 bases, V lost 0 bases, and 7 bases had no gene match. The CDR3 loop spans 15 amino acids. Germline V gene data show CDR1 as SGHRS and CDR2 as YFSETQ. The CDR3 protein is CASSLARTGQDEQFF. Here the CDR3 DNA reads TGCGCCAGCAGCTTGGCAAGGACAGGGCAGGATGAGCAGTTCTTC.

V usage is TRBV9 and J usage is TRBJ2-1, with 11 bases that match TRBD2. V shed 3 bases and J 5 bases; nucleotides not matched to a gene: 4. Germline loops: CDR1 SGDLS, CDR2 YYNGEE. This CDR3 comprises 15 residues. The DNA of the CDR3 is TGTGCCAGCAGCGCTAGCGGGAGGCACCACAATGAGCAGTTCTTC. Encoded protein: CASSASGRHHNEQFF.

The J gene is TRBJ1-6, the V gene TRBV19; no clear D gene. CDR3 length: 14 residues. The germline V gene has CDR1 LNHDA and CDR2 SQIVND (reference sequence). With 4 bases removed from V and 0 bases from J, the gap between germline ends came to 4 bases. The CDR3 DNA reads as TGTGCCAGTAGTACGGGCTCCTATAATTCACCCCTCCACTTT. Its protein is CASSTGSYNSPLHF.

By sample fraction, this clone is medium-sized. The CDR3 protein is CASSKSPYTEAFF. CDR3 DNA: TGTGCCAGTAGTAAAAGCCCCTACACTGAAGCTTTCTTT. This chain links TRBV19 with TRBJ1-1; no firm D call. The V and J ends lost 4 bases and 3 bases respectively, with 9 bases between them. The CDR3 consists of 13 residues. The germline V gene has CDR1 LNHDA and CDR2 SQIVND (reference sequence).

CDR3 nucleotides: TGTGCCAGCAGCTTGGGAGACACTGAAGCTTTCTTT. Translated, it gives CASSLGDTEAFF. V is TRBV11-2 and J is TRBJ1-1; D not certain. From germline, CDR1 is SGHAT and CDR2 FQNNGV. V was trimmed by 3 bases and J by 3 bases, leaving 5 bases between them. The CDR3 runs 12 residues.

CDR3 coding DNA: TGTGCCAGCAGCCCCCGGACAGGGGGTGACGAGCAGTACTTC. It encodes CASSPRTGGDEQYF. J is TRBJ2-7 and V is TRBV11-1, with 10 bases matching TRBD1. The CDR3 totals 14 residues. V lost 5 bases to trimming and J lost 5 bases; unmatched junction nucleotides: 6. CDR1 and CDR2 (germline): SGHAT, FQDESV (reference sequence).